These 13 T cell receptor beta chains share one sample of origin, sequenced in a study of long-term antiretroviral therapy in people with HIV. An immunoSEQ assay, version v3.0, was performed at survey level. Only in-frame clones appear in the TCRdb table, and some are missing; sequencing was by immunoSEQ multiplex PCR. The top ten clones hold over 10% of a sample with 35,000 to 40,000 clones, 75% to 85% of them seen once. This sample comprised unsorted PBMCs, obtained 0.3 years after starting antiretroviral therapy. These TCRs come from a man between 18 and 29 years old with HIV.

The V gene is TRBV6-5, the J gene TRBJ1-1, with 7 bases fitting TRBD1. This CDR3 has 15 amino acids. The germline V gene encodes CDR1 MNHEY and CDR2 SVGAGI. The ends lost 6 bases at V and 3 bases at J; junction bases unmatched: 10. The CDR3 loop is CASRTWPTGDTEAFF. CDR3 nucleotide sequence: TGTGCCAGCAGGACATGGCCAACAGGGGACACTGAAGCTTTCTTT.

This chain links TRBV27 with TRBJ1-5; possible D gene TRBD1, 6 bases. CDR3 length: 17 amino acids. Between the trimmed V and J ends, which lost 3 bases and 0 bases, there was a span of 15 bases. Germline V gene lookup returns CDR1 MNHEY and CDR2 SMNVEV (reference sequence). In DNA, the CDR3 is TGTGCCAGCAGTTTCCTCGGACAGCTTTATAGCAATCAGCCCCAGCATTTT. It encodes CASSFLGQLYSNQPQHF.

The table lists this clone with a count of one. The rearrangement joins TRBV29-1 to TRBJ1-2, with a weak D call TRBD1 (6 bases). The germline CDR1 and CDR2 sequences are SQVTM and ANQGSEA. V gave up 6 bases and J gave up 8 bases, with 19 bases separating them. The CDR3 is made up of 13 amino acids. DNA of the CDR3: TGCAGCGTGGATCTGACAGGATTTAGCGGCTACACCTTC. Translated: CSVDLTGFSGYTF.

The chain links TRBV9 to TRBJ2-3; D may correspond to TRBD1 or TRBD2 (5 bases each). The CDR3 consists of 11 residues. Germline V gives CDR1 SGDLS, CDR2 YYNGEE. The V end lost 3 bases, the J end lost 11 bases, and 10 bases lay between the germline ends. CDR3 loop: CASSGGTGQYF. As DNA, the CDR3 is TGTGCCAGCAGCGGTGGGACCGGGCAGTATTTT. The entire variable domain, with the rest obtained from reference TRBV9 and TRBJ2-3, is as follows: DSGVTQTPKHLITATGQRVTLRCSPRSGDLSVYWYQQSLDQGLQFLIQYYNGEERAKGNILERFSAQQFPDLHSELNLSSLELGDSALYFCASSGGTGQYFGPGTRLTVL.

V usage is TRBV19 and J usage is TRBJ2-3; a possible D gene is TRBD1 (6 bases). Trimming removed 3 bases at V and 1 base at J, with 14 bases between. Germline CDR1 is LNHDA and CDR2 is SQIVND (reference sequence). The CDR3 loop spans 16 amino acids. The CDR3 spells CASSISYRDGTDTQYF. The CDR3 coding sequence is TGTGCCAGTAGTATCTCTTACAGGGACGGCACAGATACGCAGTATTTT.

The J gene is TRBJ1-1, the V gene TRBV12-2. TRBV12-2 is a documented pseudogene. CDR3 length: 14 residues. The CDR3 spells CASRSWGETAEAFF. For the CDR3, the DNA is TGTGCAAGTCGCTCCTGGGGGGAGACAGCTGAAGCTTTCTTT.

V and J are TRBV15 and TRBJ2-1; D could derive from TRBD1 or TRBD2 (6 bases each). Germline V CDR1 and CDR2: LNHNV, YYDKDF (reference sequence). The CDR3 is 13 residues long. The ends were cut back, 0 bases at V and 8 bases at J, with 8 bases in the middle. The CDR3 DNA reads TGTGCCACCAGCAGAGAGGAGGGGGATGAGCAGTTCTTC. This translates into CATSREEGDEQFF. The full variable domain, in which reference TRBV15 and TRBJ2-1 provide the parts outside the CDR3, is DAMVIQNPRYQVTQFGKPVTLSCSQTLNHNVMYWYQQKSSQAPKLLFHYYDKDFNNEADTPDNFQSRRPNTSFCFLDIRSPGLGDTAMYLCATSREEGDEQFFGPGTRLTVL.

The chain combines TRBV29-1 with TRBJ2-2; D is ambiguous. Trimming took 5 bases from V and 1 from J, leaving 8 bases between them. The CDR3 runs to 13 residues. Germline V lookup: CDR1 SQVTM, CDR2 ANQGSEA. The CDR3: CSVRSVNTGELFF. In DNA, the CDR3 is TGCAGCGTTCGAAGTGTGAACACCGGGGAGCTGTTTTTT.

This clone has a single count. The gene calls are TRBV28 and TRBJ2-1, with 8 bases matching TRBD2. The CDR3 is made up of 17 amino acids. V shed 5 bases and J 5 bases; nucleotides not matched to a gene: 14. Germline CDR1 and CDR2: MDHEN and SYDVKM. Here the CDR3 DNA reads TGTGCCAGCAGTCCGCCCACGGGAGGGCGATTGCACAATGAGCAGTTCTTC. Protein sequence: CASSPPTGGRLHNEQFF.

The rearrangement uses TRBV5-4 and TRBJ2-7; 7 bases fit TRBD1. Germline V lookup: CDR1 SGHNT, CDR2 YYREEE (reference sequence). CDR3 length: 13 residues. Trimming took 4 bases from V and 3 from J; bases not matched to a gene: 4. The CDR3 loop is CASSQGQIYEQYF. CDR3 nucleotides: TGTGCCAGCAGCCAGGGACAGATCTACGAGCAGTACTTC.

This clone was recorded only once. This sample includes further DNA sequences coding for the same CDR3. The J gene is TRBJ1-2, the V gene TRBV30; 7 bases are a match to TRBD1. Germline CDR1 reads GTSNPN; CDR2 reads SVGIG (reference sequence). Trimming removed 5 bases from V and 4 bases from J; junction bases left unmatched: 7. The CDR3 spans 13 residues. CDR3: CAWGTVYRYGYTF. The DNA of the CDR3 is TGTGCCTGGGGGACAGTTTACCGCTATGGCTACACCTTC.

The chain uses TRBV4-3 and TRBJ1-5; no reliable D call. V lost 2 bases and J lost 4, with 6 bases in between. The CDR3 extends over 13 amino acids. Per germline, CDR1 LGHNA and CDR2 YSLEER. In DNA form, the CDR3 reads TGCGCCAGCAGCCAAATGGGGAATCAGCCCCAGCATTTT. As protein: CASSQMGNQPQHF.

The chain uses TRBV29-1 and TRBJ2-7, with 7 bases lining up with TRBD1. CDR1 is SQVTM, CDR2 ANQGSEA, per germline. This CDR3 is built from 13 residues. V lost 7 bases to trimming and J lost 5 bases; unmatched junction nucleotides: 11. The CDR3 nucleotides are TGCAGCGCAAGACAGGGAATGTCGAACGAGCAGTACTTC. This gives the protein CSARQGMSNEQYF.